Below, one T cell receptor beta chain is given with its context. Its antigen is unidentified. Trimming took off 7 bases at V and 4 bases at J, with 16 bases between the two ends. The germline gives CDR1 SGHNT, CDR2 YENEEA. This CDR3 comprises 14 residues. The sample comes from a study of T cells in Graves' hyperthyroidism and ophthalmopathy. Study at large: Peripheral blood samples were taken at initial diagnosis, prior to any treatment. Study-wide results and caveats: Most thyroid-expanded clonotypes above 0.001 were also found in blood. The model's output predicted ophthalmopathy at a median of roughly 6.9 months prior to onset.

TCR beta CDR3 sequences were amplified from RNA transcripts. The HTBI set primed first-round TCR CDR3 RT-PCR. TCRdb re-called the multiplex PCR reads through MiXCR, storing one row per CDR3 protein. The table lists hundreds of thousands of distinct CDR3 sequences, approximately 20% of them singletons. PBMCs came from 9 to 10 ml fresh peripheral blood. The rearrangement joins TRBV11-3 to TRBJ1-2, with D tentatively TRBD1 (5 bases). Input material: blood. The clonotype originates from a man aged 35 to 55 with Graves' ophthalmopathy. As DNA, the CDR3 is TGTGCCAGCACGGGGCTCGATAGGGTCTATGGCTACACCTTC. This gives the protein CASTGLDRVYGYTF.